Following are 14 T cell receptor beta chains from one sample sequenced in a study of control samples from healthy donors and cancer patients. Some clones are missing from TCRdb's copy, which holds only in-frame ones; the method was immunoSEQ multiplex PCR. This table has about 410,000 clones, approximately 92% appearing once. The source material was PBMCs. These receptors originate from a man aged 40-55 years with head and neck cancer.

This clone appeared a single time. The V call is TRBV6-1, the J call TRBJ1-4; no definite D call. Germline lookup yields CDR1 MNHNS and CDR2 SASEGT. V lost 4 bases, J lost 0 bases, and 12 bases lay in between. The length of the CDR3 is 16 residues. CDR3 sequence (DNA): TGTGCCAGCAGTGGGAGCGGAGCTGCAACTAATGAAAAACTGTTTTTT. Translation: CASSGSGAATNEKLFF.

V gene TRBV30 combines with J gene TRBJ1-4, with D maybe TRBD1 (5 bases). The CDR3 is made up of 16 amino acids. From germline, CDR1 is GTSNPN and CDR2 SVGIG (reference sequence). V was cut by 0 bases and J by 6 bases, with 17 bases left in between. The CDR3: CAWSVGSARADEKLFF. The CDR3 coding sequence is TGTGCCTGGAGTGTTGGTTCGGCCAGGGCGGATGAAAAACTGTTTTTT.

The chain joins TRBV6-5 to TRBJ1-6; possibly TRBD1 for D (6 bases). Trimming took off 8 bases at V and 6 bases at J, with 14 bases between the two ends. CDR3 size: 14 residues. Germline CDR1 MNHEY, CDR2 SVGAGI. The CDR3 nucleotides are TGTGCCAGCCGGGGGGGCACTACTAATTCACCCCTCCACTTT. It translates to CASRGGTTNSPLHF.

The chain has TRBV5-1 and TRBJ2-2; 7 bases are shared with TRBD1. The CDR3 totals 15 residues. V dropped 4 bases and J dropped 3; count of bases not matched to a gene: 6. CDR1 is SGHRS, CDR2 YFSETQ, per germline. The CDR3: CASSTGTADTGELFF. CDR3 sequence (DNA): TGCGCCAGCAGCACTGGGACAGCGGACACCGGGGAGCTGTTTTTT.

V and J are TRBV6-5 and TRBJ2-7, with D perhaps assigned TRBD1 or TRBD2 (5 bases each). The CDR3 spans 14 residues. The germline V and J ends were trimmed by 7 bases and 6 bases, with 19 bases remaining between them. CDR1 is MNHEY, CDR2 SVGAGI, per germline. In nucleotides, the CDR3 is TGTGCCAGCACCGCCAGGACGGGACGGCCCGAGCAGTACTTC. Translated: CASTARTGRPEQYF.

The CDR3 DNA reads TGTGCCAGCAGCGCCGGATATGGCTACACCTTC. This translates into CASSAGYGYTF. The chain joins TRBV7-8 to TRBJ1-2; D is ambiguous. Germline V gene lookup returns CDR1 SGHVS and CDR2 FQNEAQ. CDR3 length: 11 amino acids. The V and J ends lost 5 bases and 5 bases respectively, with 6 bases between them.

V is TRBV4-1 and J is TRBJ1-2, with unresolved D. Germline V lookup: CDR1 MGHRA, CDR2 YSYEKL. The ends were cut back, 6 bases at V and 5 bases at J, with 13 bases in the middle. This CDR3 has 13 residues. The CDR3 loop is CASSFPGTYGYTF. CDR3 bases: TGCGCCAGCAGTTTTCCCGGAACATATGGCTACACCTTC.

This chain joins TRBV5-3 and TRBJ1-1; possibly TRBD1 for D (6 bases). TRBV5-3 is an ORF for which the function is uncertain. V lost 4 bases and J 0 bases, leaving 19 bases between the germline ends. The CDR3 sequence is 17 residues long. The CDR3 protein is CARSPKQGCGMNTEAFF. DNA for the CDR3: TGTGCCAGAAGCCCCAAACAGGGTTGTGGGATGAACACTGAAGCTTTCTTT.

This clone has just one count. The CDR3 is CASRDSREKLFF. The CDR3 nucleotides read TGTGCCAGTAGAGACAGCCGGGAAAAACTGTTTTTT. The chain couples TRBV19 to TRBJ1-4; tentatively, D is TRBD1 (5 bases). CDR1 is LNHDA, CDR2 SQIVND, per germline (reference sequence). Trimming pared 6 bases from V and 8 bases from J, leaving 10 bases between. The CDR3 sequence is 12 residues long.

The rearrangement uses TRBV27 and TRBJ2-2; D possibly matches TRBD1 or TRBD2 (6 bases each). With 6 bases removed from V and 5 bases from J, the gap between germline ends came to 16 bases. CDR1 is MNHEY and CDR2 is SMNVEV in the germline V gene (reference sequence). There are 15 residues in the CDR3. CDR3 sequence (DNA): TGTGCCAGCAGGTCATGGGGGGCGCGGACCGGGGAGCTGTTTTTT. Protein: CASRSWGARTGELFF.

The CDR3: CASSSLGDMNTEAFF. In DNA, the CDR3 is TGTGCCAGCAGCTCTTTGGGAGACATGAACACTGAAGCTTTCTTT. This chain connects TRBV11-2 to TRBJ1-1; no reliable D call. This CDR3 has 15 residues. V lost 4 bases to trimming and J lost 0 bases, with 12 bases between them. In germline, CDR1 is SGHAT, CDR2 FQNNGV. Full variable domain (outside the CDR3, taken from reference TRBV11-2 and TRBJ1-1): EAGVAQSPRYKIIEKRQSVAFWCNPISGHATLYWYQQILGQGPKLLIQFQNNGVVDDSQLPKDRFSAERLKGVDSTLKIQPAKLEDSAVYLCASSSLGDMNTEAFFGQGTRLTVV.

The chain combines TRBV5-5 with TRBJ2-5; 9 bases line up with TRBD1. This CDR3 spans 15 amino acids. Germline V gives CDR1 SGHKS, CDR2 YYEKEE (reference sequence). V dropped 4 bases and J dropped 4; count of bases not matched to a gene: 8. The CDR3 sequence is CASSPSGTGRETQYF. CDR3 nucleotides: TGTGCCAGCAGCCCGTCCGGGACAGGGCGAGAGACCCAGTACTTC.

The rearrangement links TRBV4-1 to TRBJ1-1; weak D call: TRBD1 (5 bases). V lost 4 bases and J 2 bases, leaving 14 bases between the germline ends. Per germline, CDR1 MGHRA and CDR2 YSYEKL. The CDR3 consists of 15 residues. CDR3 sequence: CASSRQTVINTEAFF. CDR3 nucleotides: TGCGCCAGCAGCCGACAGACAGTTATTAACACTGAAGCTTTCTTT.

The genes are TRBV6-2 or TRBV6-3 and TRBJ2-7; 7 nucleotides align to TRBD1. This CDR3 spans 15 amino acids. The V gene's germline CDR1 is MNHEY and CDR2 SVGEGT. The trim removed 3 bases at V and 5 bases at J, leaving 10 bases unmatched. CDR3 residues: CASSYGNRGLDEQYF. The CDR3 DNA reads TGTGCCAGCAGTTATGGGAACAGGGGTCTCGACGAGCAGTACTTC.